This note documents a single T cell receptor beta chain sequence. This entry belongs to a study of blood T cell repertoires in COVID-19. Study details: Samples taken during acute and convalescent COVID-19 were collected in the United States, Italy and Spain. T cells, B-cell-depleted T cells, or PBMCs provided the cDNA or gDNA that served as material.

Germline V lookup: CDR1 LGHNA, CDR2 YNFKEQ. Trimming took 5 bases from V and 5 from J; bases not matched to a gene: 3. The CDR3 is 13 amino acids. It was during active infection that Seattle patients were enrolled and then longitudinally followed. Authors' processing steps: Estimated nucleated cell counts came from reference gene primer amplification. Generated by immunoSEQ multiplex PCR, the TCRdb table keeps only in-frame clones and is missing some. V, J and clone size are those of that table, while D and trimming were read from the DNA. The data show some 230,000 clones, around four fifths seen once.

Input material: peripheral blood. The rearrangement joins TRBV4-2 to TRBJ2-1, with 7 bases matching TRBD1. The sequence was obtained from a woman older than 75 with COVID-19, enrolled during active disease. The chain's CDR3 is CASSATGDNEQFF. The CDR3 DNA reads TGTGCCAGCAGCGCTACAGGGGACAATGAGCAGTTCTTC.